This passage covers 9 T cell receptor beta chains from one sample sequenced in a study of patients and donors after allogeneic stem cell transplantation. TCRdb itself ran the RT-PCR reads through MiXCR, one entry per CDR3 protein. The sample holds around 150,000 distinct CDR3 sequences, 37% seen once. Source material: blood, either unsorted or a sorted T cell fraction (not recorded which). All receptors derive from a human donor who was either an allogeneic HSCT recipient or a stem cell or donor lymphocyte infusion donor (not recorded which). It is not recorded whose cells these are; they may come from a transplant donor.

The chain has TRBV28 and TRBJ1-6, with 8 nucleotides matching TRBD1. V dropped 6 bases and J dropped 0; count of bases not matched to a gene: 10. The CDR3 sequence is 18 residues long. Looked up from germline, CDR1 is MDHEN and CDR2 is SYDVKM. The CDR3 protein is CASRLPGGPSSYNSPLHF. DNA of the CDR3: TGTGCCAGCAGACTACCAGGGGGCCCGAGCTCCTATAATTCACCCCTCCACTTT.

This clonotype has a handful of counts. This chain's CDR3 is CASSTQGQLNTEAFF. CDR3 nucleotides: TGTGCCAGTAGTACCCAGGGACAGCTAAACACTGAAGCTTTCTTT. The chain carries TRBV19 and TRBJ1-1, with TRBD1 identical over 7 bases. With 4 bases clipped from V and 2 bases from J, the junction kept 7 bases outside the gene matches. The CDR3 runs to 15 residues. Germline loops: CDR1 LNHDA, CDR2 SQIVND (reference sequence).

The rearrangement uses TRBV12-3 or TRBV12-4 and TRBJ1-2; D not resolved. The V end lost 7 bases, the J end lost 2 bases, and 14 bases lay between the germline ends. This CDR3 region has 14 residues. The CDR3 DNA reads TGTGCCAGCACCGACGACAATACAAACTATGGCTACACCTTC. Protein sequence: CASTDDNTNYGYTF.

A few counts support this clonotype. The chain links TRBV7-2 to TRBJ2-5, with TRBD2 matching over 9 bases. The germline V gene has CDR1 SGHTA and CDR2 FQGNSA. This CDR3 is 14 amino acids long. Trimming cost V 3 bases and J 5 bases; bases outside gene matches: 4. The CDR3 coding sequence is TGTGCCAGCAGCTTCGGACTAGCGAATGAGACCCAGTACTTC. It specifies CASSFGLANETQYF.

The chain couples TRBV9 to TRBJ1-4; D ambiguous. Germline V gene lookup returns CDR1 SGDLS and CDR2 YYNGEE. This CDR3 comprises 14 residues. The V end was cut by 4 bases, the J end by 6 bases, with 13 bases between. CDR3 in amino acids: CASSSRTADEKLFF. For the CDR3, the DNA is TGTGCCAGCAGCTCAAGGACGGCCGATGAAAAACTGTTTTTT.

The V and J genes are TRBV11-2 and TRBJ1-6, with 7 bases identical to TRBD1. Germline V gives CDR1 SGHAT, CDR2 FQNNGV. Trimming cost V 0 bases and J 1 base; bases outside gene matches: 6. This CDR3 is built from 18 residues. CDR3 region: CASSLDLGTASYNSPLHF. In DNA form, the CDR3 reads TGTGCCAGCAGCTTAGATCTGGGGACAGCATCCTATAATTCACCCCTCCACTTT.

In this sample, this clonotype turned up many times. The V gene is TRBV7-9, the J gene TRBJ1-4, with D uncertain. The V and J ends lost 2 bases and 2 bases respectively, with 9 bases between them. This CDR3 has 15 residues. Germline V gene sequence: CDR1 SEHNR, CDR2 FQNEAQ (reference sequence). The CDR3 is CASSLYRGTNEKLFF. The CDR3, as DNA: TGTGCCAGCAGCTTATACAGAGGCACTAATGAAAAACTGTTTTTT.

This chain connects TRBV6-5 to TRBJ2-1; TRBD2 matches at 9 bases. V dropped 6 bases and J dropped 8; count of bases not matched to a gene: 5. The CDR3 is 13 amino acids. Germline-derived CDR1 and CDR2 are MNHEY and SVGAGI. The CDR3: CASSHLAGYEQFF. In DNA form, the CDR3 reads TGTGCCAGCAGCCACCTAGCGGGGTATGAGCAGTTCTTC.

This clonotype has a handful of counts. The CDR3 loop reads CSVGDRDQETQYF. The CDR3 coding sequence is TGCAGCGTTGGCGACAGGGACCAAGAGACCCAGTACTTC. This rearrangement joins TRBV29-1 to TRBJ2-5, with TRBD1 matching over 7 bases. Germline CDR1 and CDR2: SQVTM and ANQGSEA. With 4 bases clipped from V and 0 bases from J, the junction kept 2 bases outside the gene matches. This CDR3 region has 13 residues.